The 29 T cell receptor beta chains reported below all come from one sample, sequenced in a study of CD8 T cells in ankylosing spondylitis. MiXCR, run by TCRdb on the 5' RACE reads, gives a single entry per CDR3 protein. The sample shows about 310,000 distinct CDR3 sequences, under 25% of them seen only once. Sequenced material: blood, either unsorted or a sorted T cell fraction (not recorded which). The receptor source for this set is a female donor with ankylosing spondylitis or in good health (not recorded which).

This clonotype was found a few times. The chain carries TRBV27 and TRBJ2-1, with a weak D call TRBD2 (6 bases). V lost 8 bases to trimming and J lost 0 bases, with 14 bases between them. This CDR3 comprises 15 residues. The germline gives CDR1 MNHEY, CDR2 SMNVEV (reference sequence). The CDR3 DNA is TGTGCCAGCGCTTCCGGGGGAATCTCCTACAATGAGCAGTTCTTC. Residues: CASASGGISYNEQFF.

The chain employs TRBV7-2 and TRBJ2-2; D is uncertain. V was cut by 5 bases and J by 8 bases, with 9 bases left in between. The CDR3 has 12 residues. Germline V gives CDR1 SGHTA, CDR2 FQGNSA. In DNA, the CDR3 is TGTGCCAGCAGCCAATTGGGGGGGGAGCTGTTTTTT. Amino acids: CASSQLGGELFF.

This sequence joins TRBV7-2 and TRBJ2-3; perhaps D is TRBD1 or TRBD2 (5 bases each). The V and J ends lost 1 base and 5 bases respectively, with 13 bases between them. CDR1 and CDR2 from the germline V gene are SGHTA and FQGNSA. The CDR3 loop spans 15 amino acids. This CDR3 reads CASSLGWPGGDTQYF. CDR3 DNA: TGTGCCAGCAGCTTAGGCTGGCCTGGGGGAGATACGCAGTATTTT.

The chain links TRBV3-1 to TRBJ2-3; D is ambiguous. Germline CDR1 and CDR2: LGHDT and YNNKEL (reference sequence). The CDR3 has 14 residues. V lost 2 bases to trimming and J lost 1 base, with 7 bases between them. The CDR3, as DNA: TGTGCCAGCAGCCAACGTAGGGGCACAGATACGCAGTATTTT. It is translated as CASSQRRGTDTQYF.

This clonotype was recorded at least ten times. The chain couples TRBV12-3 or TRBV12-4 to TRBJ1-1; D gene ambiguous. The length of the CDR3 is 15 residues. Trimming pared 7 bases from V and 1 base from J, leaving 16 bases between. CDR3 DNA sequence: TGTGCCAGCACCGCCCCGGCGGGAAGGAACACTGAAGCTTTCTTT. Protein sequence: CASTAPAGRNTEAFF.

This clonotype was seen more than once but under ten times. This chain joins TRBV28 and TRBJ2-7; D is unresolved. V lost 5 bases to trimming and J lost 0 bases, with 11 bases between them. CDR1 and CDR2 (germline): MDHEN, SYDVKM. CDR3 length: 14 amino acids. The CDR3 DNA is TGTGCCAGCAGTCCACAAGAGGCCTCCTACGAGCAGTACTTC. It specifies CASSPQEASYEQYF.

This clonotype occurred a few times. The chain has TRBV20-1 and TRBJ1-4; TRBD1 aligns across 8 bases. The V segment lost 7 bases and the J segment 11 bases; nucleotides outside the gene matches: 6. This CDR3 is 11 amino acids long. Germline V gene lookup returns CDR1 DFQATT and CDR2 SNEGSKA (reference sequence). CDR3 sequence reads: CSGHTGGKLFF. In nucleotides, the CDR3 is TGCAGTGGACACACAGGGGGGAAACTGTTTTTT.

This clonotype has at least ten counts. The V gene is TRBV12-3 or TRBV12-4, the J gene TRBJ2-7; 8 nucleotides match TRBD1. CDR3 size: 13 residues. V gave up 6 bases and J gave up 6 bases; unmatched junction bases: 7. CDR3 coding DNA: TGTGCCAGCAGGCCGACAGGGGCGGGCGAGCAGTACTTC. This encodes CASRPTGAGEQYF.

In its sample, this clonotype was seen a few times. This chain uses TRBV12-3 or TRBV12-4 with TRBJ2-7, with D perhaps TRBD1 or TRBD2 (7 bases each). The CDR3 spans 18 residues. V lost 3 bases and J lost 0, with 21 bases in between. The CDR3 sequence is CASSFSRGGISSSYEQYF. Here the CDR3 DNA reads TGTGCCAGCAGTTTTAGCAGGGGGGGTATATCGAGCTCCTACGAGCAGTACTTC.

The chain has TRBV4-3 and TRBJ2-1; no definite D call. Germline V gene sequence: CDR1 LGHNA, CDR2 YSLEER. There are 16 residues in the CDR3. The V end lost 0 bases, the J end lost 0 bases, and 9 bases lay between the germline ends. The CDR3, as DNA: TGCGCCAGCAGCCAAGAATGGCTTAGCTCCTACAATGAGCAGTTCTTC. Protein product: CASSQEWLSSYNEQFF.

This clonotype was counted many times. V gene TRBV12-3 or TRBV12-4 combines with J gene TRBJ1-5; no reliable D call. Trimming cost V 5 bases and J 3 bases, with 11 bases left between them. This CDR3 region has 14 residues. DNA for the CDR3: TGTGCCAGCAGTGATCAGGCCTTCAATCAGCCCCAGCATTTT. It translates to CASSDQAFNQPQHF.

This clonotype was picked up many times. This chain joins TRBV29-1 and TRBJ2-1; the D gene could be TRBD1 or TRBD2 (6 bases each). Deletions cut 7 bases from V and 7 bases from J, with 17 bases between. The germline gives CDR1 SQVTM, CDR2 ANQGSEA. CDR3 length: 13 residues. The CDR3 nucleotides read TGCAGCGGGACAGTCCTCCGGGGGAATGAGCAGTTCTTC. Its protein is CSGTVLRGNEQFF.

V and J are TRBV24-1 and TRBJ1-6; 7 nucleotides match TRBD1. Germline CDR1 KGHDR, CDR2 SFDVKD. V trimming: 4 bases; J trimming: 16 bases; junction bases outside the gene matches: 6. The CDR3 sequence is 12 residues long. The CDR3 loop reads CATSDPTGPLHF. CDR3 nucleotides: TGTGCCACCAGTGACCCGACAGGGCCACTCCACTTT.

V gene TRBV20-1 combines with J gene TRBJ1-6, with a weak D call TRBD1 (6 bases). The germline V gene has CDR1 DFQATT and CDR2 SNEGSKA (reference sequence). This CDR3 spans 16 amino acids. Trimming removed 3 bases from V and 8 bases from J, with 20 bases in between. The CDR3 region is CSASRGAGLWDSPLHF. The DNA for the CDR3 is TGCAGTGCTAGCAGGGGAGCGGGTTTATGGGATTCACCCCTCCACTTT.

The genes are TRBV14 and TRBJ1-2; D unresolved. The CDR3 is made up of 14 amino acids. V lost 5 bases and J 4 bases, leaving 14 bases between the germline ends. Germline assignment: CDR1 SGHDN and CDR2 FVKESK. DNA of the CDR3: TGTGCCAGCAGCGCTAATCGGGGTGGCTATGGCTACACCTTC. As protein: CASSANRGGYGYTF.

This clonotype was seen more than once but under ten times. The genes are TRBV20-1 and TRBJ2-7, with 8 nucleotides matching TRBD2. Trimming took 0 bases from V and 3 from J; bases not matched to a gene: 7. The CDR3 runs to 15 residues. Germline CDR1 and CDR2: DFQATT and SNEGSKA (reference sequence). As DNA, the CDR3 is TGCAGTGCTAGAGACGGGACGGGAGGGGACTACGAGCAGTACTTC. This translates into CSARDGTGGDYEQYF.

In its sample, this clonotype was seen many times. The chain has TRBV24-1 and TRBJ1-1; no clear D gene. Trimming took off 3 bases at V and 5 bases at J, with 18 bases between the two ends. The CDR3 extends over 16 amino acids. The germline V gene encodes CDR1 KGHDR and CDR2 SFDVKD. For the CDR3, the DNA is TGTGCCACCAGTGATAAAGAGGTTTTCGACGGGACTGAAGCTTTCTTT. Protein: CATSDKEVFDGTEAFF.

This clonotype came up a few times. V is TRBV11-3 and J is TRBJ2-5; 7 bases are shared with TRBD1. V was clipped by 5 bases and J by 1 base; unmatched bases: 7. This CDR3 spans 15 amino acids. Germline CDR1 and CDR2: SGHNT and YENEEA. The CDR3 sequence is CASSITGTAQETQYF. In DNA form, the CDR3 reads TGTGCCAGCAGCATCACCGGGACAGCCCAAGAGACCCAGTACTTC.

The chain couples TRBV5-4 to TRBJ2-7, with D hard to call. V was trimmed by 5 bases and J by 3 bases, leaving 9 bases between them. The germline V gene encodes CDR1 SGHNT and CDR2 YYREEE (reference sequence). This CDR3 comprises 12 residues. In DNA, the CDR3 is TGTGCCAGCAGTAAGGGCCGCTACGAGCAGTACTTC. Protein: CASSKGRYEQYF.

The chain couples TRBV6-2 or TRBV6-3 to TRBJ2-7; D might be TRBD2 (6 bases). Germline V CDR1 and CDR2: MNHEY, SVGEGT. V was clipped by 6 bases and J by 8 bases, with 26 bases between them. This CDR3 region has 16 residues. CDR3 sequence reads: CASRSGWGRTTFKQYF. CDR3 nucleotide sequence: TGTGCCAGCAGATCAGGATGGGGTAGGACTACATTCAAGCAGTACTTC.

The CDR3 coding sequence is TGCAGTGCGAGCCGGGGGGTCAATCAGCCCCAGCATTTT. This translates into CSASRGVNQPQHF. The chain carries TRBV20-1 and TRBJ1-5; D might be TRBD1 (5 bases). The CDR3 runs to 13 residues. With 6 bases removed from V and 3 bases from J, the gap between germline ends came to 12 bases. Germline CDR1 and CDR2: DFQATT and SNEGSKA (reference sequence).

The chain carries TRBV28 and TRBJ1-6; D is possibly TRBD1 (5 bases). Germline loops: CDR1 MDHEN, CDR2 SYDVKM. The CDR3 sequence is 16 residues long. V gave up 5 bases and J gave up 8 bases, with 19 bases separating them. This CDR3 is CASSPRDSIYYSPLHF. The CDR3 DNA reads as TGTGCCAGCAGTCCCCGAGACAGTATCTACTATTCACCCCTCCACTTT.

This clonotype occurred many times. J is TRBJ2-1 and V is TRBV5-1; the D gene is possibly TRBD2 (6 bases). The V end lost 4 bases, the J end lost 0 bases, and 11 bases lay between the germline ends. Per the germline V gene, CDR1 is SGHRS and CDR2 is YFSETQ. The CDR3 has 15 residues. The CDR3 DNA follows: TGCGCCAGCAGCCCGGGACTGCGCTCCTACAATGAGCAGTTCTTC. Encoded protein: CASSPGLRSYNEQFF.

This chain uses TRBV12-5 with TRBJ2-7; the D gene is possibly TRBD2 (5 bases). The CDR3 extends over 12 amino acids. Germline V gene lookup returns CDR1 LGHNT and CDR2 FRNRAP. V was cut by 2 bases and J by 7 bases, with 9 bases left in between. The CDR3 nucleotides read TGTGCTAGTGGTTTGCCAGGACTGGAGCAGTACTTC. Translation: CASGLPGLEQYF. Looking up the rest from reference TRBV12-5 and TRBJ2-7 gives the full variable domain: DARVTQTPRHKVTEMGQEVTMRCQPILGHNTVFWYRQTMMQGLELLAYFRNRAPLDDSGMPKDRFSAEMPDATLATLKIQPSEPRDSAVYFCASGLPGLEQYFGPGTRLTVT.

Here the CDR3 reads CASSPQGQSSYNEQFF. The CDR3 DNA sequence: TGCGCCAGCAGTCCCCAGGGCCAGAGCTCCTACAATGAGCAGTTCTTC. The chain employs TRBV4-3 and TRBJ2-1, with D perhaps matching TRBD1 (5 bases). The CDR3 has 16 residues. Looked up from germline, CDR1 is LGHNA and CDR2 is YSLEER. Trimming removed 6 bases from V and 0 bases from J, with 15 bases in between.

This clonotype was seen only a few times. V gene TRBV6-2 or TRBV6-3 combines with J gene TRBJ2-7; D remains unclear. CDR3 length equals 13 residues. CDR1 is MNHEY, CDR2 SVGEGT, per germline. V lost 7 bases to trimming and J lost 2 bases, with 12 bases between them. The CDR3 nucleotides read TGTGCCAGCAAAGGTCGGAGAACCTACGAGCAGTACTTC. It encodes CASKGRRTYEQYF.

To note about this clonotype: A single base separates this from a much larger clone, so it may be a read error. This sequence joins TRBV12-3 or TRBV12-4 and TRBJ1-5; D gene unclear. CDR3 length: 13 amino acids. Deletions cut 3 bases from V and 11 bases from J, with 14 bases between. CDR3 DNA: TGTGCCAGCAGTTTGCAGGAGTTGAGGGCCCAGCATTTT. Translating it yields CASSLQELRAQHF.

The CDR3 bases are TGTGCCAGCTCACCCGACACGGGCACCGGGGAGCTGTTTTTT. It specifies CASSPDTGTGELFF. The chain uses TRBV18 and TRBJ2-2; no clear D gene. This CDR3 has 14 amino acids. In germline, CDR1 is KGHSH, CDR2 LQKENI. V was pared by 3 bases and J by 4 bases, with 9 bases between. The full variable domain, rest sourced from reference TRBV18 and TRBJ2-2, is NAGVMQNPRHLVRRRGQEARLRCSPMKGHSHVYWYRQLPEEGLKFMVYLQKENIIDESGMPKERFSAEFPKEGPSILRIQQVVRGDSAAYFCASSPDTGTGELFFGEGSRLTVL.

The rearrangement joins TRBV28 to TRBJ1-6, with unresolved D. The V and J ends lost 3 bases and 11 bases respectively, with 8 bases between them. Germline loops: CDR1 MDHEN, CDR2 SYDVKM. The length of the CDR3 is 12 residues. The CDR3 is CASSFPGAPLHF. DNA of the CDR3: TGTGCCAGCAGTTTCCCTGGCGCACCCCTCCACTTT.